This T cell receptor (beta chain) stems from a study of cytomegalovirus exposure and HLA in healthy donors. Study outcomes and limitations: Associated with cytomegalovirus, according to the listing, were 164 TCR beta chains. Through in vitro validation, three CMV-associated chains were shown to be specific for CMV antigens. Subsequent analysis of the 120 or so validation repertoires found a tendency for first-cohort TCR clusters to co-occur.

The method was immunoSEQ multiplex PCR; TCRdb's version includes in-frame clones alone and lacks a portion of them. This sample carries a few hundred thousand clones, 75% to 90% of them seen once, and the ten largest clones take under 0.85%. Trimming took off 2 bases at V and 2 bases at J, with 12 bases between the two ends. The CDR3 totals 15 residues. Germline CDR1 is KGHSH and CDR2 is LQKENI. As for this clone: Its target is not known.

The chain carries TRBV18 and TRBJ1-2; D not certain. This clonotype was obtained from a woman under 30 in good health and CMV-seronegative. Sequencing was done on a sample of PBMCs. The CDR3 reads CASSPSGKENYGYTF. The CDR3 bases are TGTGCCAGCTCACCATCGGGGAAGGAGAACTATGGCTACACCTTC.